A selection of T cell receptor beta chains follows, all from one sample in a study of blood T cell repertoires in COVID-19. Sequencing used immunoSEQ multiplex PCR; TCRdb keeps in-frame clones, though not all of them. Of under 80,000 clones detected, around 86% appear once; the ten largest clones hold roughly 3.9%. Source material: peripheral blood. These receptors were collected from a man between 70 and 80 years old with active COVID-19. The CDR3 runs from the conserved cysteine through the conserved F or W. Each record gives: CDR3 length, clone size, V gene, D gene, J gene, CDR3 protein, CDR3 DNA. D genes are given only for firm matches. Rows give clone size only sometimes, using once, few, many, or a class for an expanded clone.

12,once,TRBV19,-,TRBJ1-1,CASSARGTEAFF,TGTGCCAGTAGTGCCAGGGGCACTGAAGCTTTCTTT
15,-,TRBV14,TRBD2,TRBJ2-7,CASSQFGGGSYEQYF,TGTGCCAGCAGCCAATTTGGGGGGGGCTCCTACGAGCAGTACTTC
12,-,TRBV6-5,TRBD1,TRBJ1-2,CATTGQGYGYTF,TGTGCCACTACGGGACAGGGCTATGGCTACACCTTC
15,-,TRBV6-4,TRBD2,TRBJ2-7,CASRGLAGDPYEQYF,TGTGCCAGCAGGGGACTAGCGGGAGACCCCTACGAGCAGTACTTC
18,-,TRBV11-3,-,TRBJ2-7,CASSPNTRQGSVTYEQYF,TGTGCCAGCAGCCCTAATACTCGCCAGGGGTCGGTGACCTACGAGCAGTACTTC
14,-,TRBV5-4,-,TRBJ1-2,CASSLGGNVYGYTF,TGTGCCAGCAGCTTGGGAGGGAATGTCTATGGCTACACCTTC
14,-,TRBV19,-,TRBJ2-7,CASSIVSFGGEQYF,TGTGCCAGTAGTATAGTCTCGTTCGGCGGGGAGCAGTACTTC
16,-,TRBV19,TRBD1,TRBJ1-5,CASTPGRTGGNQPQHF,TGTGCCAGTACCCCCGGTCGGACAGGCGGCAATCAGCCCCAGCATTTT
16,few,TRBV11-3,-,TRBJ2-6,CASTRTASSGANVLTF,TGTGCCAGCACCCGGACAGCTTCCTCTGGGGCCAACGTCCTGACTTTC
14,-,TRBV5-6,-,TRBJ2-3,CASSPAARTDTQYF,TGTGCCAGCAGCCCGGCGGCCCGCACAGATACGCAGTATTTT
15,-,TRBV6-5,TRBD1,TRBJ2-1,CASSKADRVGNEQFF,TGTGCCAGCAGTAAGGCAGACAGGGTGGGGAATGAGCAGTTCTTC
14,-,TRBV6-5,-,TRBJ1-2,CASSPRTDNYGYTF,TGTGCCAGCAGCCCCCGGACTGATAACTATGGCTACACCTTC
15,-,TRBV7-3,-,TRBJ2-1,CASSPQRGSYNEQFF,TGTGCCAGCAGCCCCCAACGGGGGAGCTACAATGAGCAGTTCTTC
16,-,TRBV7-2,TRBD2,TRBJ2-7,CASSLETGGTGDEQYF,TGTGCCAGCAGCTTAGAAACCGGGGGGACTGGGGACGAGCAGTACTTC
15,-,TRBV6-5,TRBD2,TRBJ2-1,CASSTSGSSYNEQFF,TGTGCCAGCAGCACTAGCGGGAGCTCCTACAATGAGCAGTTCTTC
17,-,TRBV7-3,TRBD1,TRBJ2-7,CASSLGPPGQAAYEQYF,TGTGCCAGCAGCCTCGGGCCGCCGGGACAGGCCGCCTACGAGCAGTACTTC
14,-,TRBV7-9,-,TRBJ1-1,CASSHRQVSTEAFF,TGTGCCAGCAGCCACCGACAGGTCTCCACTGAAGCTTTCTTT